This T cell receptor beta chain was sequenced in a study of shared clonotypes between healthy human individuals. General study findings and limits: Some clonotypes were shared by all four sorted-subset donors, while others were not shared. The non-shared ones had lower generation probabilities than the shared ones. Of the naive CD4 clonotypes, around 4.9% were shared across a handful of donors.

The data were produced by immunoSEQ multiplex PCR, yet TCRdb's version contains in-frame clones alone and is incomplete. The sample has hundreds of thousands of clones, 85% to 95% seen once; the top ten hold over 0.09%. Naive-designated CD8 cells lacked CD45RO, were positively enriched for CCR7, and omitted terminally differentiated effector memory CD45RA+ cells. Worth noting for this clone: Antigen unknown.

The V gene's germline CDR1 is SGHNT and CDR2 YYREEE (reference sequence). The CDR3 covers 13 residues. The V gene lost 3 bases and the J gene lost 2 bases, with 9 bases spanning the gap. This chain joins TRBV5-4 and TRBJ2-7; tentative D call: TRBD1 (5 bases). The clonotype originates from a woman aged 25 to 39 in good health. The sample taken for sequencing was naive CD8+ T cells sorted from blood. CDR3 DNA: TGTGCCAGCAGCTCCCGACAGACCTACGAGCAGTACTTC. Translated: CASSSRQTYEQYF.